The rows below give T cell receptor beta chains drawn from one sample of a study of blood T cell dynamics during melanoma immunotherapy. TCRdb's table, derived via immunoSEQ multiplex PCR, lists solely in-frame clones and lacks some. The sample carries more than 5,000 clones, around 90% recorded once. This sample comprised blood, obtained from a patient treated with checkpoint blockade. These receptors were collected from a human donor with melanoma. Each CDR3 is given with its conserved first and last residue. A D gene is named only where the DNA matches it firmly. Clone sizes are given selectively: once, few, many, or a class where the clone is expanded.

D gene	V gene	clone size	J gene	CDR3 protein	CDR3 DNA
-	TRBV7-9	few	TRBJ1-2	CASSLKFPDGYTF	TGTGCCAGCAGCTTAAAATTTCCTGACGGCTACACCTTC
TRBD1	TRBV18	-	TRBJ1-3	CASSPSDRVTGNTIYF	TGTGCCAGCTCACCAAGTGACAGGGTAACCGGAAACACCATATATTTT
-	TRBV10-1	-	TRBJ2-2	CASRDRPNTGELFF	TGCGCCAGCAGGGACAGACCGAACACCGGGGAGCTGTTTTTT
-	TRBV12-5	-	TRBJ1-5	CASGLGGPYGSPQHF	TGTGCTAGTGGTTTGGGGGGGCCCTATGGGTCGCCCCAGCATTTT
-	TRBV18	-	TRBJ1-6	CASSQETAPFSPLHF	TGTGCCAGCTCACAGGAGACAGCCCCATTTTCACCCCTCCACTTT
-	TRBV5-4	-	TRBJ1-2	CASSLEVLNRGYTF	TGTGCCAGCAGCTTGGAGGTCCTCAATAGGGGCTACACCTTC
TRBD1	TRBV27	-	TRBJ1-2	CASSWGQGGSDGYTF	TGTGCCAGCAGTTGGGGGCAGGGGGGTAGCGATGGCTACACCTTC
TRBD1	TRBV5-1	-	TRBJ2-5	CASSLGGRGSLQETQYF	TGCGCCAGCAGCTTGGGTGGCAGGGGGAGCCTCCAAGAGACCCAGTACTTC
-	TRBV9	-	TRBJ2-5	CASSVDRQETQYF	TGTGCCAGCAGCGTAGACAGGCAAGAGACCCAGTACTTC
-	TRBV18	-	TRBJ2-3	CASSPLVPDTQYF	TGTGCCAGCTCACCTTTGGTACCAGATACGCAGTATTTT